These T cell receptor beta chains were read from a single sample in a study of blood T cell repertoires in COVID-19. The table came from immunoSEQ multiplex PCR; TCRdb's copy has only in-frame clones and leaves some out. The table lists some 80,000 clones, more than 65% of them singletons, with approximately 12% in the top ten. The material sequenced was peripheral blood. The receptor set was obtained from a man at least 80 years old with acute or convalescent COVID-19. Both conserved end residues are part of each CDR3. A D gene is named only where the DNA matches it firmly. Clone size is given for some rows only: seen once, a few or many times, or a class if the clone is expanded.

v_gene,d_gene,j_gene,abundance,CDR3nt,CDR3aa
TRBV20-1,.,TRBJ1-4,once,TGCAGTGCTAGTACGGGGGGGACAAGTAATGAAAAACTGTTTTTT,CSASTGGTSNEKLFF
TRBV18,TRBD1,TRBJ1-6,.,TGTGCCAGCTCACCGCCTTCGAGGGGGCGAAATTCACCCCTCCACTTT,CASSPPSRGRNSPLHF
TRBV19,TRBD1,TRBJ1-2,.,TGTGCCAGCAAGACCCCGGGACAGGGCGACGGCTACACCTTC,CASKTPGQGDGYTF
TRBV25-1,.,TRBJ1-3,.,TGTGCCAGCAGTGAATCAGGGGTTGACCTTGGAAACACCATATATTTT,CASSESGVDLGNTIYF
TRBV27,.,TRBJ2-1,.,TGTGCCAGCAGTTTATCCCGGGGGAATGAGCAGTTCTTC,CASSLSRGNEQFF
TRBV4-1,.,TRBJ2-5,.,TGCGCCAGCAGCCGGCTAGCTAGCGAGACCCAGTACTTC,CASSRLASETQYF
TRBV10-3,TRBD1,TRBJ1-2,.,TGTGCCATCAGTGATTGGGACAGGGGTGACTATGGCTACACCTTC,CAISDWDRGDYGYTF
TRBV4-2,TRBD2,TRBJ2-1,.,TGTGCCAGCAGCCAAGGGTCACTAGCGGGGGGCCGACGCTCCTACAATGAGCAGTTCTTC,CASSQGSLAGGRRSYNEQFF
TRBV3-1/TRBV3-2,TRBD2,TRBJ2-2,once,TGTGCCAGCAGCAAACCAACGGGGGGGCTAGCGCGGTCGAACACCGGGGAGCTGTTTTTT,CASSKPTGGLARSNTGELFF
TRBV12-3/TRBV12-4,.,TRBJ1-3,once,TGTGCCAGCACCACGGAGGCTGGAAACACCATATATTTT,CASTTEAGNTIYF
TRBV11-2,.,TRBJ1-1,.,TGTGCCAGCAGCTTAGTGAGGGCAACGGGGATCACTGAAGCTTTCTTT,CASSLVRATGITEAFF
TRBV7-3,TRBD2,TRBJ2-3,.,TGTGCCAGCAGCCGAGCGGGGTCCACAGATACGCAGTATTTT,CASSRAGSTDTQYF
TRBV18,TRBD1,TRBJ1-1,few,TGTGCCAGCTCACCACCGACAGGGGTTCGTGAGGAAGCTTTCTTT,CASSPPTGVREEAFF
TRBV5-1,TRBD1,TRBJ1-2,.,TGCGCCAGCAGCTTGGGGGACAGAGTAAACTATGGCTACACCTTC,CASSLGDRVNYGYTF
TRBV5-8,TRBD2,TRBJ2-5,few,TGTGCCAGCAGCTTGGGGACTAGCGGTCTCCAAGAGACCCAGTACTTC,CASSLGTSGLQETQYF
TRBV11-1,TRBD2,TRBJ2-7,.,TGTGCCAGCAGCTCGCCTGGACACGGGGGGGCCTACGAGCAGTACTTC,CASSSPGHGGAYEQYF
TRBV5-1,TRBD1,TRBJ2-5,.,TGCGCCAGCAGCTTGGCGGGACAGGGCCAAGAGACCCAGTACTTC,CASSLAGQGQETQYF
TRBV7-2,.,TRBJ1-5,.,TGTGCCAGCAGCTTAGGCACGGCCGCGGGGCAGCCCCAGCATTTT,CASSLGTAAGQPQHF
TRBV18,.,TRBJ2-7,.,TGTGCCAGCTCACCTCAGGGGGGCTACGAGCAGTACTTC,CASSPQGGYEQYF
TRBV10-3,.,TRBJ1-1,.,TGTGCCATCAGTGACTCCGGGACTTTGGACACTGAAGCTTTCTTT,CAISDSGTLDTEAFF
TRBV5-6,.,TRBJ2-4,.,TGTGCCAGCAGCATAGGGGGAGCCAAAAACATTCAGTACTTC,CASSIGGAKNIQYF
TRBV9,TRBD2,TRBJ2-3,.,TGTGCCAGCAGCGGTACGGGGGGAATAGGAGATACGCAGTATTTT,CASSGTGGIGDTQYF
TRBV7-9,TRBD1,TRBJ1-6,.,TGTGCCAGCAGCTTAGGGGGACAGGGCCATTCACCCCTCCACTTT,CASSLGGQGHSPLHF
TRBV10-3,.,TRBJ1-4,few,TGTGCCATCAGTGAGAGTAGGGGTTCAAATGAAAAACTGTTTTTT,CAISESRGSNEKLFF
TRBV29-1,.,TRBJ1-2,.,TGCAGCGTTCAAGTCTCAGGGTTTATGTTCTACACCTTC,CSVQVSGFMFYTF
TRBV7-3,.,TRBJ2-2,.,TGTGCCAGCAGCTTAAATACGCCAGCGAACACCGGGGAGCTGTTTTTT,CASSLNTPANTGELFF
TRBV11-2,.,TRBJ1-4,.,TGTGCCAGCAGCTTAGTATCAGGGAAAAATGAAAAACTGTTTTTT,CASSLVSGKNEKLFF
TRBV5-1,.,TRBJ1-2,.,TGCGCCAGCAGCTTGGCCGGACAAATTGGCTACACCTTC,CASSLAGQIGYTF
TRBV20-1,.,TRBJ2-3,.,TGCAGTGCCTTCCGCACAGATACGCAGTATTTT,CSAFRTDTQYF
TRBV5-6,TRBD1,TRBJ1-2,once,TGTGCCAGCAGCCACGACAGGGAAGTCCGGGGCTACACCTTC,CASSHDREVRGYTF
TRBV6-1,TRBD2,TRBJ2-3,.,TGTGCCAGCAGTGAAGCGATTGGCGGGGGTGACACAGATACGCAGTATTTT,CASSEAIGGGDTDTQYF
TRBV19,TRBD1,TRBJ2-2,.,TGTGCCAGTAGTCCGGGACAGGGCGGAACCCCCGGGGAGCTGTTTTTT,CASSPGQGGTPGELFF
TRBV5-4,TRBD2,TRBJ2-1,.,TGTGCCAGCAGCACGCTAGCGGGGGGGTACAATGAGCAGTTCTTC,CASSTLAGGYNEQFF
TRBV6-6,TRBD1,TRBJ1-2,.,TGTGCCAGCAGTCCCGGGACAGGGAGTACCAATAACTATGGCTACACCTTC,CASSPGTGSTNNYGYTF
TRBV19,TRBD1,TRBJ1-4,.,TGTGCCAGTAGCCGTCAGGGGGCGCAGGATGAAAAACTGTTTTTT,CASSRQGAQDEKLFF
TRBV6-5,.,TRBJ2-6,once,TGTGCCAGCGTGGCCTCTGGGGCCAACGTCCTGACTTTC,CASVASGANVLTF
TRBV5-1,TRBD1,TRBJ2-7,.,TGCGCCAGCAGCAAGGGACAGGGAGCGGCCGAGCAGTACTTC,CASSKGQGAAEQYF
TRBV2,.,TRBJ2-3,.,TGTGCCAGCAAAGAGGGGGGGCAGAACACAGATACGCAGTATTTT,CASKEGGQNTDTQYF
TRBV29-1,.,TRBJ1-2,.,TGCAGCGTAGGAGAGGAAGGTGGCTACACCTTC,CSVGEEGGYTF
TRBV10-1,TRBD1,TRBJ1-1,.,TGCGCCAGCAGGAACAGGGGGGCGACTGAAGCTTTCTTT,CASRNRGATEAFF
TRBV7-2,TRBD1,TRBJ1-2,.,TGTGCCAGCAGCCCCCCGGACAGGGGCATCTATGGCTACACCTTC,CASSPPDRGIYGYTF
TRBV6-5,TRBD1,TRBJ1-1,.,TGTGCCAGCAGGCGGACAGGCCCCAACACTGAAGCTTTCTTT,CASRRTGPNTEAFF
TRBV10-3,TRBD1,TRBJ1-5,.,TGTGCCGTCCAACAGGGGGGGAATCAGCCCCAGCATTTT,CAVQQGGNQPQHF
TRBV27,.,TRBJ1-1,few,TGTGCCAGCATCCGGGGGGGCGGGAACACTGAAGCTTTCTTT,CASIRGGGNTEAFF
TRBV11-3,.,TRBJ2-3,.,TGTGCCAGCAGCTCCCAAGGCGCCGGGGATACGCAGTATTTT,CASSSQGAGDTQYF
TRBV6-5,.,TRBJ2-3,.,TGTGCCAGCAGCCAACTTCAGGGGAATACGCAGTATTTT,CASSQLQGNTQYF
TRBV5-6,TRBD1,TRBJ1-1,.,TGTGCCAGCAGCATCCAGCAGGGGGCGCTTACTGAAGCTTTCTTT,CASSIQQGALTEAFF
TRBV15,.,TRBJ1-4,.,TGTGCCACCAGCATGGGGGCGAGTGAAAAACTGTTTTTT,CATSMGASEKLFF
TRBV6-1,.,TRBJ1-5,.,TGTGCCAGCAGTGAAGCGCGGCGGGTTCAGCCCCAGCATTTT,CASSEARRVQPQHF
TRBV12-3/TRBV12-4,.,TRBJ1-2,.,TGTGCCAGCAGTTTGGGCGGGTCTGGCTACACCTTC,CASSLGGSGYTF
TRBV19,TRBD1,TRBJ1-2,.,TGTGCCAGTAGTCTCATCGGGACAGGAGGAAACTATGGCTACACCTTC,CASSLIGTGGNYGYTF